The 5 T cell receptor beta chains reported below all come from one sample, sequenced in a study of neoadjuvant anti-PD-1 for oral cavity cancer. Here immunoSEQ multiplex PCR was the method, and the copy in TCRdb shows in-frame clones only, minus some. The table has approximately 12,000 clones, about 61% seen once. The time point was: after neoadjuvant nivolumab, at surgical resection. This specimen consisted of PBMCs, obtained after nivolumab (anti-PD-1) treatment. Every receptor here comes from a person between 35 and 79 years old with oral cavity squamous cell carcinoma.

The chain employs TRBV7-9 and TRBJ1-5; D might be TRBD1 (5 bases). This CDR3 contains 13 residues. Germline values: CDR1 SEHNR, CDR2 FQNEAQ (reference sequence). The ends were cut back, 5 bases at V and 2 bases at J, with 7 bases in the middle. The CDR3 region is CASSRDGNQPQHF. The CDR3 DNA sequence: TGTGCCAGCAGCAGGGACGGCAATCAGCCCCAGCATTTT.

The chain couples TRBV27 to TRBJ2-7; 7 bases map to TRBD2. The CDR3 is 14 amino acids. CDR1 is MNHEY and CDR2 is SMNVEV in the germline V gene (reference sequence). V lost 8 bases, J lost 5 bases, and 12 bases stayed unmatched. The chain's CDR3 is CASRLMGGRDEQYF. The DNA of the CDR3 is TGTGCCAGCCGCCTTATGGGGGGGAGAGACGAGCAGTACTTC.

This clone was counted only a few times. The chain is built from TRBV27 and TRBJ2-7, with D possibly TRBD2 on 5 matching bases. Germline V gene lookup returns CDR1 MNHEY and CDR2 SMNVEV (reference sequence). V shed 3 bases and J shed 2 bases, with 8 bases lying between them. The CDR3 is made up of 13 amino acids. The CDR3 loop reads CASSFDGAYEQYF. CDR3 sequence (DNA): TGTGCCAGCAGTTTCGACGGGGCCTACGAGCAGTACTTC.

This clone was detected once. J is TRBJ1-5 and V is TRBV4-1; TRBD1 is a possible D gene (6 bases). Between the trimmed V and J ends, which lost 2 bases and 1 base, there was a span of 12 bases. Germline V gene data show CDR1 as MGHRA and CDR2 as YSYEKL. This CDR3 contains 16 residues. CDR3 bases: TGCGCCAGCAGCCAACCAACCGACAGGAGCAATCAGCCCCAGCATTTT. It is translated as CASSQPTDRSNQPQHF.

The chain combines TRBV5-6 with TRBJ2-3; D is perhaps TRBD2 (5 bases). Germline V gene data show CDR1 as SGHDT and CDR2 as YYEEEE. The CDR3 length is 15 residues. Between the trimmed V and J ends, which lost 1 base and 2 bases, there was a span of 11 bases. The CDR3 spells CASSLPGSYTDTQYF. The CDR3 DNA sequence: TGTGCCAGCAGCTTGCCGGGGAGCTACACAGATACGCAGTATTTT.